This T cell receptor (beta chain) is drawn from a study of blood T cell repertoires in COVID-19. Assay used: immunoSEQ multiplex PCR; TCRdb lists only in-frame clones, some missing. The repertoire holds 180,000 or so clones, with approximately 90% as singletons. Germline-derived CDR1 and CDR2 are MNHNS and SASEGT. This CDR3 has 14 residues. Trimming stripped 1 base from V and 6 bases from J, with 12 bases between. The sample comprised peripheral blood. The gene calls are TRBV6-1 and TRBJ1-2; D perhaps matches TRBD1 (5 bases). The clonotype originates from a man aged 18 to 29 with acute or convalescent COVID-19. The CDR3 DNA reads as TGTGCCAGCAGTGAAGACGGGCAGGGTGATGGCTACACCTTC. Translated, it gives CASSEDGQGDGYTF.